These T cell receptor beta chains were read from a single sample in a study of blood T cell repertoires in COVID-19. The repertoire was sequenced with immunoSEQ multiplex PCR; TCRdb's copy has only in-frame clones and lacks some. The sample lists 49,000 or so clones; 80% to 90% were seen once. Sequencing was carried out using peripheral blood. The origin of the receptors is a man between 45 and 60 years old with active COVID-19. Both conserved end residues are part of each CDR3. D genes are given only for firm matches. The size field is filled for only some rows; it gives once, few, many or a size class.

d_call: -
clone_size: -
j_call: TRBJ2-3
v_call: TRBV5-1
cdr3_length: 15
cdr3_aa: CASSFQGLQTDTQYF
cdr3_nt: TGCGCCAGCAGCTTCCAGGGGTTACAAACAGATACGCAGTATTTT

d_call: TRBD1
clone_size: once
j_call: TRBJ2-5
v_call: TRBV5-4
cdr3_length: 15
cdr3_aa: CASSLPGQGTETQYF
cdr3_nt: TGTGCCAGCAGCTTGCCGGGACAGGGGACGGAGACCCAGTACTTC

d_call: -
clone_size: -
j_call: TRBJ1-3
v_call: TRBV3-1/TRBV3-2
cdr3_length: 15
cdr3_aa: CASSQDLGYLNTIYF
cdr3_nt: TGTGCCAGCAGCCAAGATCTCGGGTATCTAAACACCATATATTTT

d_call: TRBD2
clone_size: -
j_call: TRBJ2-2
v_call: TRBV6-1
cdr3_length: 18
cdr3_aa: CASSEVSGTSGITGELFF
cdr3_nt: TGTGCCAGCAGTGAGGTTTCAGGGACTAGCGGTATCACCGGGGAGCTGTTTTTT

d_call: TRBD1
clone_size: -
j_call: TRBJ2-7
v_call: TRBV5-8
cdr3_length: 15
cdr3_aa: CASSLQTGGGYEQYF
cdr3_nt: TGTGCCAGCAGCTTACAGACAGGGGGCGGCTACGAGCAGTACTTC

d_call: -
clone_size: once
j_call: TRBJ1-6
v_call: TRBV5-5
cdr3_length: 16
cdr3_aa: CASSSLPSLGPSPLHF
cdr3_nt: TGTGCCAGCAGCTCCCTTCCCAGCCTGGGCCCCTCACCCCTCCACTTT

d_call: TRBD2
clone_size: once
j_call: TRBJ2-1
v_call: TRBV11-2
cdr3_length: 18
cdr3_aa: CASSLLESGTTLLNEQFF
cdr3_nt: TGTGCCAGCAGCTTATTAGAATCGGGGACTACCTTATTAAATGAGCAGTTCTTC

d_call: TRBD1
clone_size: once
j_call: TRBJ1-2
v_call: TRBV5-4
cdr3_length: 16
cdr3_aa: CASSKPGQGANYGYTF
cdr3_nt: TGTGCCAGCAGTAAACCGGGACAGGGAGCTAACTATGGCTACACCTTC

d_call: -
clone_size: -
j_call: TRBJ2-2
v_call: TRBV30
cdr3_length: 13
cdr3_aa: CAWSVVSHGELFF
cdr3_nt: TGTGCCTGGAGTGTAGTCAGTCACGGGGAGCTGTTTTTT

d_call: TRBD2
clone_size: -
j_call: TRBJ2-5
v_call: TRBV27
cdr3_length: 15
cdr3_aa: CASSFRRGGTETQYF
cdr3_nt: TGTGCCAGCAGTTTCCGGCGGGGGGGTACGGAGACCCAGTACTTC

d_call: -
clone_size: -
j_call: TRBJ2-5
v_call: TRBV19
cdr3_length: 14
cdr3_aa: CASSPPGPGETQYF
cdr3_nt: TGTGCCAGTAGTCCCCCAGGGCCGGGGGAAACCCAGTACTTC

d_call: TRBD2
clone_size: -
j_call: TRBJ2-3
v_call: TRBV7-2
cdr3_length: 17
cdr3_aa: CASSLLGSSGSTDTQYF
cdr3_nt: TGTGCCAGCAGCTTACTCGGTTCTAGCGGAAGCACAGATACGCAGTATTTT

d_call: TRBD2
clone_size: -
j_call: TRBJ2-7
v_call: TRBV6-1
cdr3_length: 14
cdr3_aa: CASSDGGVSYEQYF
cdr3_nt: TGTGCCAGCAGTGACGGGGGGGTTTCCTACGAGCAGTACTTC

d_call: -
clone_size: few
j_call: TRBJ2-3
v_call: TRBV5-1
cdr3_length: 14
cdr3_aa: CASSLDSRGSTQYF
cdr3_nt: TGCGCCAGCAGCTTGGACTCACGGGGTTCTACGCAGTATTTT

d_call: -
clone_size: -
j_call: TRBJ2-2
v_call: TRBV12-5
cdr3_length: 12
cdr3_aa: CASVSSEGELFF
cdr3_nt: TGTGCTAGTGTTTCTTCTGAGGGGGAGCTGTTTTTT

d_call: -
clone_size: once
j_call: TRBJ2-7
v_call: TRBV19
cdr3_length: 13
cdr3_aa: CASRPDLESEQYF
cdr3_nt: TGTGCCAGTAGACCAGACTTGGAAAGCGAGCAGTACTTC

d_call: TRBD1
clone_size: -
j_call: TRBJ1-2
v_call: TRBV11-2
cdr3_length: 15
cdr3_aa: CASSLAGQDYYGYTF
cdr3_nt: TGTGCCAGCAGCTTAGCCGGACAGGACTACTATGGCTACACCTTC

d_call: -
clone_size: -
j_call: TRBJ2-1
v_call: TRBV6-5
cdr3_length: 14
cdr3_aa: CASSYVEGYNEQFF
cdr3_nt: TGTGCCAGCAGTTACGTGGAGGGGTACAATGAGCAGTTCTTC

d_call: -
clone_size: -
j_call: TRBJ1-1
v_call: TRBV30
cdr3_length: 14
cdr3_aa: CAWSPTGSNTEAFF
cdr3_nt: TGTGCCTGGAGCCCGACAGGATCGAACACTGAAGCTTTCTTT

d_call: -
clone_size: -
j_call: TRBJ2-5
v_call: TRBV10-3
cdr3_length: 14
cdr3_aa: CAISPRTRQETQYF
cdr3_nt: TGTGCCATCAGTCCCAGGACACGCCAAGAGACCCAGTACTTC

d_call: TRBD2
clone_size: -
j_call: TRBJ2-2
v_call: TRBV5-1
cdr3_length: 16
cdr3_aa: CASSLDPAGGTGELFF
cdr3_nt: TGCGCCAGCAGCTTGGACCCAGCGGGGGGGACCGGGGAGCTGTTTTTT

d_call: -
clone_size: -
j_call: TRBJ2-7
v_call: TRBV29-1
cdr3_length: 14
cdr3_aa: CSVCRALAGCEQYF
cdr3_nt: TGCAGCGTTTGCCGAGCACTCGCAGGGTGCGAGCAGTACTTC

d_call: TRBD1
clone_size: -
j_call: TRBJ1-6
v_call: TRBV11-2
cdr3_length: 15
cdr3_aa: CASSLRGGQDSPLHF
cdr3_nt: TGTGCCAGCAGCTTACGAGGGGGCCAAGATTCACCCCTCCACTTT

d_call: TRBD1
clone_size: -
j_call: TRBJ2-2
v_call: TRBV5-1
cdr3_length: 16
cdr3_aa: CASGELGTANTGELFF
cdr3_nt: TGCGCCAGCGGCGAACTCGGGACAGCGAACACCGGGGAGCTGTTTTTT

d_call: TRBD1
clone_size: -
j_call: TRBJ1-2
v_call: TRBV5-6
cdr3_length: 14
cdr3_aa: CASTSGTGVYGYTF
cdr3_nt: TGTGCCAGCACCTCCGGGACAGGGGTTTATGGCTACACCTTC

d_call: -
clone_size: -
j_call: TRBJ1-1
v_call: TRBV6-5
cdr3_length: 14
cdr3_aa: CASTTVGFNTEAFF
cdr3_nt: TGTGCCAGTACCACCGTCGGTTTTAACACTGAAGCTTTCTTT

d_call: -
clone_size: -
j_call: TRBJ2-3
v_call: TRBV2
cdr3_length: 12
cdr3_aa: CASSESGDTQYF
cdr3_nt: TGTGCCAGCAGTGAATCGGGAGATACGCAGTATTTT

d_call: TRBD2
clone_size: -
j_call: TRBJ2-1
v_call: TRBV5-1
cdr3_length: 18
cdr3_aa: CASSSSGASGAPLGEQFF
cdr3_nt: TGCGCCAGCAGCTCAAGCGGGGCTAGCGGGGCACCTCTTGGTGAGCAGTTCTTC

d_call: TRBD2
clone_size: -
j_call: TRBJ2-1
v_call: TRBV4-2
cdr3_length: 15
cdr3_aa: CASSLGLAGDNEQFF
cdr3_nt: TGTGCCAGCAGCCTTGGACTAGCGGGGGACAATGAGCAGTTCTTC

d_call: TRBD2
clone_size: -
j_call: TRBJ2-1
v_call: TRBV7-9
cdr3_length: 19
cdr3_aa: CASSKGTSGSFWDYNEQFF
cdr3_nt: TGTGCCAGCAGCAAAGGGACTAGCGGGAGTTTCTGGGACTACAATGAGCAGTTCTTC

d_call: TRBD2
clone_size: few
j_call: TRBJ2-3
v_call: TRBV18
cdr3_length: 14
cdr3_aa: CASSPGGEPDTQYF
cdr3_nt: TGTGCCAGCTCACCTGGGGGGGAGCCAGATACGCAGTATTTT

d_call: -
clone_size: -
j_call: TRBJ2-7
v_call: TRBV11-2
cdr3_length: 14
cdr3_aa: CASSLAYGSYEQYF
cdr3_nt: TGTGCCAGCAGCTTAGCGTACGGGTCCTACGAGCAGTACTTC

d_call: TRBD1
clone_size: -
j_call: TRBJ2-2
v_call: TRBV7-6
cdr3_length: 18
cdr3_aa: CASSSQLYPGQGTGELFF
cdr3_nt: TGTGCCAGCAGCTCGCAGCTCTACCCGGGACAGGGCACCGGGGAGCTGTTTTTT

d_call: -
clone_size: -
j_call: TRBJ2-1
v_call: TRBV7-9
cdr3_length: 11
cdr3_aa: CARGNGNEQFF
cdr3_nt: TGTGCCCGAGGGAACGGCAATGAGCAGTTCTTC

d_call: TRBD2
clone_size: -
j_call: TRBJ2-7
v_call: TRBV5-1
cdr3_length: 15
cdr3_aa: CASSSGLAGTYEQYF
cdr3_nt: TGCGCCAGCAGTTCGGGACTAGCGGGAACCTACGAGCAGTACTTC

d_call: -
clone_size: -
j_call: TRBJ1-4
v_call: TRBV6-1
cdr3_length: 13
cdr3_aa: CASSEARWEKLFF
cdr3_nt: TGTGCCAGCAGTGAAGCGCGCTGGGAAAAACTGTTTTTT

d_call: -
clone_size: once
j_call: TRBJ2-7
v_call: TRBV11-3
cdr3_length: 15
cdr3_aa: CASSPSPGQTYEQYF
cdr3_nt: TGTGCCAGCAGCCCATCTCCGGGACAAACCTACGAGCAGTACTTC

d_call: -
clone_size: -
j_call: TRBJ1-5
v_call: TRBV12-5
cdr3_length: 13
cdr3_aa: CASGQGGNQPQHF
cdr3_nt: TGTGCTAGTGGACAGGGTGGAAATCAGCCCCAGCATTTT

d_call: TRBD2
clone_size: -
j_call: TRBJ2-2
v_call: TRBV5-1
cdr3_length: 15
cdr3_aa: CASSLAGGSTGELFF
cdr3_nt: TGCGCCAGCAGCTTGGCCGGGGGGAGCACCGGGGAGCTGTTTTTT

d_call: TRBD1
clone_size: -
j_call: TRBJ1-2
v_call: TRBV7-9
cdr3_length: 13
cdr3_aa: CASSQGQAYGYTF
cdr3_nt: TGTGCCAGCAGCCAGGGACAGGCCTATGGCTACACCTTC

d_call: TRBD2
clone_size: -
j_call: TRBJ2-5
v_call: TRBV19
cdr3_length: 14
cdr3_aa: CASKLAGATGTQYF
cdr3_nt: TGTGCCAGTAAGCTAGCGGGGGCCACGGGGACCCAGTACTTC

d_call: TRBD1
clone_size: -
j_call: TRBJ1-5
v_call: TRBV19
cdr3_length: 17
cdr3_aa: CASSLGQGFNSNQPQHF
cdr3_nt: TGTGCCAGTAGTTTGGGACAGGGATTCAATAGCAATCAGCCCCAGCATTTT

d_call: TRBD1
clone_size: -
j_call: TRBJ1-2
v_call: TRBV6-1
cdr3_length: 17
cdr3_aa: CASSEADFRQGTNGYTF
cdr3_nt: TGTGCCAGCAGTGAAGCGGACTTCCGACAGGGGACGAATGGCTACACCTTC

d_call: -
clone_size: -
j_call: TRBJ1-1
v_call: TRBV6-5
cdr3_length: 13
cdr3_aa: CASRRGGNTEAFF
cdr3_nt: TGTGCCAGCAGACGAGGGGGGAACACTGAAGCTTTCTTT

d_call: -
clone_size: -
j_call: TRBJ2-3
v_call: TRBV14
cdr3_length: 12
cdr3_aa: CASSQGALTQYF
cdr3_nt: TGTGCCAGCAGCCAAGGGGCCCTAACGCAGTATTTT

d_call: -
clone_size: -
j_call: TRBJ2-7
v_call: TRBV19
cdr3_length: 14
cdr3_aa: CASSVLGGPYEQYF
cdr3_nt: TGTGCCAGTAGCGTCCTAGGGGGTCCCTACGAGCAGTACTTC

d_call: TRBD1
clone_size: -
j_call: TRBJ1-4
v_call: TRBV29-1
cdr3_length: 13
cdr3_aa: CSVDPGGQEKLFF
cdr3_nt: TGCAGCGTTGACCCAGGGGGCCAAGAAAAACTGTTTTTT

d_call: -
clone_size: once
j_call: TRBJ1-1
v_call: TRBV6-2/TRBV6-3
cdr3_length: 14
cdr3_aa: CASSYTGLGTEAFF
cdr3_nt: TGTGCCAGCAGTTACACAGGGTTGGGCACTGAAGCTTTCTTT

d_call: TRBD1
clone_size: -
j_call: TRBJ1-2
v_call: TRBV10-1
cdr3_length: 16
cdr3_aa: CASTPGQGVMGGGYTF
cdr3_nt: TGCGCCAGCACCCCGGGACAGGGGGTTATGGGTGGTGGCTACACCTTC

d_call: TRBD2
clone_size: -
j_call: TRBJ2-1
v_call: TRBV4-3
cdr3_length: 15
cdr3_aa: CASSQGSRGGTEQFF
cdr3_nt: TGCGCCAGCAGCCAAGGGTCCCGGGGGGGTACTGAGCAGTTCTTC

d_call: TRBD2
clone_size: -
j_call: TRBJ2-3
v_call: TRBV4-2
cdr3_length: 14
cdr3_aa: CASSPSGGGDTQYF
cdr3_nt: TGTGCCAGCAGCCCATCGGGGGGGGGAGATACGCAGTATTTT

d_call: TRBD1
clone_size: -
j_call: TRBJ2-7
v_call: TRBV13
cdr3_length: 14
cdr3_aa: CASRHGTGVYEQYF
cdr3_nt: TGTGCCAGCAGACATGGGACAGGCGTCTACGAGCAGTACTTC

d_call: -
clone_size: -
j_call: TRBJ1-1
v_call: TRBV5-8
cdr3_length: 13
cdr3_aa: CASSLGLGTEAFF
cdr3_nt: TGTGCCAGCAGCTTGGGACTCGGCACTGAAGCTTTCTTT

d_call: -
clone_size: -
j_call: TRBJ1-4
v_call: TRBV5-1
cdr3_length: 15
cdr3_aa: CASSLFPQGGEKLFF
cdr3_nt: TGCGCCAGCAGCTTGTTTCCCCAGGGTGGTGAAAAACTGTTTTTT

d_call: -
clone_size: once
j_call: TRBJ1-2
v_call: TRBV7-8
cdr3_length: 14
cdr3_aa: CASSSTETLYGYTF
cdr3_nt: TGTGCCAGCAGCTCCACTGAGACACTCTATGGCTACACCTTC

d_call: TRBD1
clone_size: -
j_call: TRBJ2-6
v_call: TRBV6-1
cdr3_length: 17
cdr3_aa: CASSEQGAVSGANVLTF
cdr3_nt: TGTGCCAGCAGTGAACAGGGGGCTGTATCTGGGGCCAACGTCCTGACTTTC

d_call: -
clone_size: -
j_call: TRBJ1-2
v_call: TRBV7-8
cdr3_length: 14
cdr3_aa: CASSLGQFLYGYTF
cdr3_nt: TGTGCCAGCAGCTTAGGGCAGTTTCTCTATGGCTACACCTTC

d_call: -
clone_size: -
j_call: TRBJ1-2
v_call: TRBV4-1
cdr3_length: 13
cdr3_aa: CASSRDSNYGYTF
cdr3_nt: TGCGCCAGCTCCAGAGACTCTAACTATGGCTACACCTTC